This T cell receptor (beta chain) was captured in a study of T cell responses to AZD1222 COVID-19 vaccine. Study-wide points: Only 5 or 6 people who got AZD1222 tested seropositive at baseline.

The V and J ends lost 3 bases and 2 bases respectively, with 11 bases between them. Germline V gives CDR1 GTSNPN, CDR2 SVGIG (reference sequence). The CDR3 has 14 amino acids. About this clone itself: Antigen: not known.

Some clones are missing from TCRdb's copy, which holds only in-frame ones; the method was immunoSEQ multiplex PCR. The sample contains about 55,000 clones, 70% to 90% of which appear only once. The specimen comprised peripheral blood, sampled on day 0 of AZD1222 vaccination. The receptor was isolated from an adult in good health. The rearrangement links TRBV30 to TRBJ1-5; a possible D gene is TRBD1 (6 bases). The CDR3 DNA reads TGTGCCTGGAGCAGCTCAGGGGGCAATCAGCCCCAGCATTTT. Protein sequence: CAWSSSGGNQPQHF.